Below, 11 T cell receptor beta chains from the same sample are listed, as sequenced in a study of blood T cell repertoires in COVID-19. Clones were read by immunoSEQ multiplex PCR, and TCRdb kept only the in-frame ones, dropping some. The sample has approximately 70,000 clones, 85% to 90% seen once. Sequenced material: peripheral blood. These receptor sequences come from a woman older than 75 with active or convalescent COVID-19.

The chain is built from TRBV19 and TRBJ2-1, with TRBD2 identical over 12 bases. The CDR3 loop spans 15 amino acids. The germline CDR1 and CDR2 sequences are LNHDA and SQIVND (reference sequence). V lost 11 bases and J lost 4; bases outside the gene matches: 9. The CDR3 reads CASRRLAGEYNEQFF. The CDR3 bases are TGTGCCTCCCGACGACTAGCGGGGGAATACAATGAGCAGTTCTTC.

The CDR3 reads CASSYPTGSGETQYF. DNA for the CDR3: TGTGCCAGCAGTTACCCGACAGGGAGTGGGGAGACCCAGTACTTC. The chain links TRBV6-6 to TRBJ2-5; the match to TRBD1 covers 7 bases. After removal of 2 bases from V and 5 bases from J, the junction contained 8 bases not matched to a gene. Germline CDR1 MNHNY, CDR2 SVGAGI (reference sequence). The CDR3 runs 15 residues.

The chain has TRBV18 and TRBJ2-4, with D tentatively TRBD1 (5 bases). The germline CDR1 and CDR2 sequences are KGHSH and LQKENI. The CDR3 is 16 residues long. Trimming took 2 bases from V and 2 from J, leaving 13 bases between them. The CDR3 here is CASSPGREGSKNIQYF. The CDR3 DNA reads TGTGCCAGCTCACCAGGCAGGGAAGGGTCCAAAAACATTCAGTACTTC. The entire variable domain, with the rest obtained from reference TRBV18 and TRBJ2-4, is as follows: NAGVMQNPRHLVRRRGQEARLRCSPMKGHSHVYWYRQLPEEGLKFMVYLQKENIIDESGMPKERFSAEFPKEGPSILRIQQVVRGDSAAYFCASSPGREGSKNIQYFGAGTRLSVL.

The V and J genes are TRBV4-3 and TRBJ1-2, with 8 nucleotides matching TRBD1. Trimming cost V 1 base and J 0 bases; bases outside gene matches: 7. CDR3 length: 17 residues. The germline CDR1 and CDR2 sequences are LGHNA and YSLEER. The chain's CDR3 is CASSQGRTGTSNYGYTF. DNA for the CDR3: TGCGCCAGCAGCCAAGGGAGGACAGGGACCTCTAACTATGGCTACACCTTC.

J is TRBJ1-2 and V is TRBV10-3, with 8 bases matching TRBD1. The CDR3 consists of 13 residues. Germline V gives CDR1 ENHRY, CDR2 SYGVKD. V trimming: 2 bases; J trimming: 6 bases; junction bases outside the gene matches: 2. The CDR3 sequence is CAISEGGQDGYTF. The CDR3 region has the DNA TGTGCCATCAGTGAGGGGGGACAGGATGGCTACACCTTC.

The chain combines TRBV4-2 with TRBJ2-1, with D hard to call. V was shortened by 1 base and J by 6 bases, with 7 bases between the two germline ends. From germline, CDR1 is LGHNA and CDR2 YNFKEQ. The CDR3 contains 13 residues. CDR3 nucleotides: TGTGCCAGCAGCCAAGGCGGCGCCAATGAGCAGTTCTTC. It translates to CASSQGGANEQFF.

This clone was counted only a few times. The chain combines TRBV15 with TRBJ1-2; D remains unclear. This CDR3 has 15 residues. CDR1 and CDR2 (germline): LNHNV, YYDKDF (reference sequence). Trimming pared 1 base from V and 6 bases from J, leaving 15 bases between. In nucleotides, the CDR3 is TGTGCCACCAGCAGAGTTTCCCAGGCTTTCAATGGCTACACCTTC. This sequence encodes CATSRVSQAFNGYTF.

This clone was detected only a few times. The rearrangement links TRBV7-2 to TRBJ2-5; TRBD2 matches at 7 bases. CDR3 size: 15 residues. CDR1 and CDR2 from the germline V gene are SGHTA and FQGNSA. V shed 0 bases, J shed 1 base, and the junction held 2 bases outside the gene matches. The CDR3 sequence is CASSLAGGVQETQYF. CDR3 DNA: TGTGCCAGCAGCTTAGCGGGGGGGGTCCAAGAGACCCAGTACTTC.

The V gene is TRBV11-3, the J gene TRBJ2-1; D is perhaps TRBD1 (6 bases). Germline CDR1 is SGHNT and CDR2 is YENEEA. Trimming shortened V by 6 bases and J by 3 bases, and 12 bases separated the two germline ends. This CDR3 comprises 14 residues. CDR3 residues: CASRKDRDYNEQFF. The CDR3 DNA reads as TGTGCCAGCAGGAAGGACAGAGACTACAATGAGCAGTTCTTC.

The chain carries TRBV5-1 and TRBJ2-1; 13 nucleotides agree with TRBD2. The CDR3 loop spans 16 amino acids. Trimming took 4 bases from V and 14 from J; bases not matched to a gene: 15. Germline CDR1 SGHRS, CDR2 YFSETQ. CDR3 coding DNA: TGCGCCAGCAGCACGACACTAGCGGGGGGGCCAACAGGCGAGTTCTTC. The encoded protein is CASSTTLAGGPTGEFF.

The CDR3 DNA reads TGTGCCAGCAGCCAACATCCAACGCGGGGGGTCGGAGCAGATACGCAGTATTTT. This encodes CASSQHPTRGVGADTQYF. The chain joins TRBV3-1 (or the pseudogene TRBV3-2) to TRBJ2-3, with TRBD2 identical over 8 bases. CDR3 length: 18 residues. J gave up 4 bases and V 2 bases, and 14 bases lay outside the gene matches. CDR1 is LGHDT, CDR2 YNNKEL, per germline (reference sequence).